This T cell receptor (beta chain) derives from a study of shared clonotypes between healthy human individuals. Study-level information: Donor ages ranged 18 to 49 years: a couple of women, a few men.

Positively selected for CCR7, the CD45RO-negative cells used as naive CD8 cells excluded terminally differentiated effector memory CD45RA+ cells. Regarding this clone: Antigen specificity is unknown.

Original processing methods: Junction-only immunoSEQ sequences carried no quality scores, so filtering differed. The repertoire was sequenced with immunoSEQ multiplex PCR; TCRdb's copy has only in-frame clones and lacks some. Clone size and V and J calls were adopted from that table, with D and trimming inferred from the DNA. The table includes over 750,000 clones, 90% to 98% detected once. J lost 4 bases, V lost 3 bases, and 12 bases had no gene match. CDR3 length equals 16 residues. Germline lookup yields CDR1 SGDLS and CDR2 YYNGEE. Broader study findings: Measured sharing among donors was expected to vary with sequencing depth.

What was sequenced was naive CD8+ T cells sorted from blood. The receptor's source is a young man in good health. The chain couples TRBV9 to TRBJ2-7; 8 nucleotides line up with TRBD2. The CDR3 region is CASSAGGSPSIYEQYF. CDR3 bases: TGTGCCAGCAGCGCGGGGGGGTCCCCTAGCATTTACGAGCAGTACTTC.